The 19 T cell receptor beta chains below come from one sample, sequenced in a study of cytomegalovirus exposure and HLA in healthy donors. The PCR used 60 Vbeta and 13 Jbeta primers. Using immunoSEQ multiplex PCR, the repertoire was profiled, and TCRdb retains in-frame clones only, with some absent. The sample lists roughly 180,000 clones, more than 75% occurring once. Sequences were obtained from PBMCs. Source of these receptors: a woman in her 30s in good health and CMV-seropositive.

Written as DNA, the CDR3 is TGTGCCAGCAGCCTCCGACTAGCGGGGGATGAGCAGTTCTTC. Amino acid sequence: CASSLRLAGDEQFF. The rearrangement uses TRBV9 and TRBJ2-1; TRBD2 agrees at 12 bases. The CDR3 sequence is 14 residues long. Germline CDR1 and CDR2: SGDLS and YYNGEE. V shed 4 bases, J shed 8 bases, and the junction held 4 bases outside the gene matches.

As regards this clone: This sample also contains other DNA sequences that code for the same CDR3. This chain uses TRBV4-3 with TRBJ2-7; D is unclear. The V end lost 0 bases, the J end lost 3 bases, and 6 bases lay between the germline ends. The CDR3 contains 13 residues. Germline CDR1 LGHNA, CDR2 YSLEER. The CDR3: CASSQDLRYEQYF. CDR3 bases: TGCGCCAGCAGCCAAGATCTCCGCTACGAGCAGTACTTC.

This rearrangement joins TRBV28 to TRBJ2-7, with 7 bases matching TRBD2. V lost 9 bases and J lost 4; bases outside the gene matches: 6. CDR1 and CDR2 from the germline V gene are MDHEN and SYDVKM. This CDR3 comprises 12 residues. The CDR3 nucleotides are TGTGCCAGTTATGGGGGGGGGTACGAGCAGTACTTC. Protein product: CASYGGGYEQYF.

The J gene is TRBJ1-4, the V gene TRBV28; 8 bases align to TRBD1. The CDR3 is made up of 14 amino acids. J was trimmed by 7 bases and V by 4 bases; bases with no gene match: 5. Per germline, CDR1 MDHEN and CDR2 SYDVKM. CDR3: CASSSGGDGEKLFF. The CDR3 nucleotides are TGTGCCAGCAGTTCAGGGGGCGACGGTGAAAAACTGTTTTTT.

The chain is built from TRBV7-2 and TRBJ1-5; D is ambiguous. This CDR3 is 13 amino acids long. CDR1 and CDR2 (germline): SGHTA, FQGNSA. V lost 5 bases to trimming and J lost 3 bases, with 8 bases between them. The CDR3 reads CASSVVSNQPQHF. CDR3 nucleotides: TGTGCCAGCAGCGTCGTATCCAATCAGCCCCAGCATTTT.

CDR3 region: CASSRPGEKLFF. The CDR3, as DNA: TGTGCCAGCAGTCGCCCCGGGGAAAAACTGTTTTTT. This chain joins TRBV27 and TRBJ1-4, with D unclear. The length of the CDR3 is 12 residues. From germline, CDR1 is MNHEY and CDR2 SMNVEV (reference sequence). V dropped 5 bases and J dropped 8 bases, with 9 bases sitting between them.

This clone has a handful of counts. The chain couples TRBV28 to TRBJ2-7; 9 bases align to TRBD1. This CDR3 has 14 amino acids. Germline lookup yields CDR1 MDHEN and CDR2 SYDVKM. V gave up 5 bases and J gave up 5 bases; unmatched junction bases: 7. CDR3 coding DNA: TGTGCCAGCAGTCACCGGGACAGGGAGGACGAGCAGTACTTC. Translated: CASSHRDREDEQYF.

The CDR3 reads CASSSAGYSGNTIYF. DNA for the CDR3: TGTGCCAGCAGTTCCGCAGGGTATTCTGGAAACACCATATATTTT. The J gene is TRBJ1-3, the V gene TRBV6-5; tentatively, D is TRBD1 (5 bases). V was trimmed by 4 bases and J by 1 base, leaving 11 bases between them. This CDR3 is built from 15 residues. The germline CDR1 and CDR2 sequences are MNHEY and SVGAGI.

This clone was counted between two and nine times. The chain is built from TRBV11-2 and TRBJ2-1; 9 positions agree with TRBD2. Per germline, CDR1 SGHAT and CDR2 FQNNGV. V gave up 7 bases and J gave up 5 bases; unmatched junction bases: 15. This CDR3 is 17 amino acids long. CDR3 amino acids: CASIFRLGAGGHNEQFF. CDR3 sequence (DNA): TGTGCCAGCATCTTTAGGTTAGGAGCGGGGGGACACAATGAGCAGTTCTTC. The whole variable domain, remainder taken from reference TRBV11-2 and TRBJ2-1, is EAGVAQSPRYKIIEKRQSVAFWCNPISGHATLYWYQQILGQGPKLLIQFQNNGVVDDSQLPKDRFSAERLKGVDSTLKIQPAKLEDSAVYLCASIFRLGAGGHNEQFFGPGTRLTVL.

A few counts support this clone. The chain combines TRBV18 with TRBJ2-5; D may be TRBD1 (6 bases). Germline lookup yields CDR1 KGHSH and CDR2 LQKENI. The V end was cut by 8 bases, the J end by 5 bases, with 18 bases between. The length of the CDR3 is 14 residues. The CDR3 sequence is CASENRAGRETQYF. The DNA of the CDR3 is TGTGCCAGCGAGAACAGGGCTGGTAGGGAGACCCAGTACTTC.

This chain joins TRBV2 and TRBJ1-6, with D possibly TRBD1 on 6 matching bases. CDR1 is SNHLY and CDR2 is FYNNEI in the germline V gene. Trimming removed 8 bases from V and 10 bases from J, with 18 bases in between. This CDR3 is 14 amino acids long. CDR3: CASGEQGLGSPLHF. The CDR3 DNA sequence: TGTGCCAGCGGCGAGCAGGGGTTAGGGTCACCCCTCCACTTT.

This chain uses TRBV6-6 with TRBJ1-2; the D gene is possibly TRBD1 (5 bases). V shed 0 bases and J shed 6 bases, with 11 bases lying between them. Per germline, CDR1 MNHNY and CDR2 SVGAGI (reference sequence). CDR3 length: 14 amino acids. CDR3 DNA: TGTGCCAGCAGTTACTCGAGTAACAGGAATGGCTACACCTTC. Amino acids: CASSYSSNRNGYTF.

The chain links TRBV15 to TRBJ1-2; D is perhaps TRBD1 (5 bases). CDR3 length: 15 residues. V was pared by 0 bases and J by 0 bases, with 8 bases between. The germline gives CDR1 LNHNV, CDR2 YYDKDF (reference sequence). The CDR3 reads CATSRDAGTNYGYTF. The CDR3 nucleotides read TGTGCCACCAGCAGAGATGCAGGGACTAACTATGGCTACACCTTC.

The chain carries TRBV6-5 and TRBJ2-7; 7 bases map to TRBD1. Germline V gene lookup returns CDR1 MNHEY and CDR2 SVGAGI. This CDR3 is built from 14 residues. V gave up 4 bases and J gave up 5 bases; unmatched junction bases: 8. The CDR3 coding sequence is TGTGCCAGCAGTTTTAAGACAGGGTGGAACGAGCAGTACTTC. Translating it yields CASSFKTGWNEQYF.

In this sample, this clone turned up a few times. The genes are TRBV5-4 and TRBJ2-3; 9 positions agree with TRBD2. CDR1 is SGHNT, CDR2 YYREEE, per germline (reference sequence). This CDR3 is built from 17 residues. J lost 3 bases, V lost 0 bases, and 8 bases had no gene match. Here the CDR3 reads CASSLGGGAEGTDTQYF. As DNA, the CDR3 is TGTGCCAGCAGCTTGGGCGGGGGGGCAGAGGGGACAGATACGCAGTATTTT.

The V and J genes are TRBV28 and TRBJ1-1, with a tentative D call TRBD1 (5 bases). Trimming removed 6 bases at V and 1 base at J, with 18 bases between. The CDR3 contains 16 residues. Germline values: CDR1 MDHEN, CDR2 SYDVKM. Written as DNA, the CDR3 is TGTGCCAGCAGCCCCCCAGGACAACTCCGGAACACTGAAGCTTTCTTT. Translation gives CASSPPGQLRNTEAFF. Combining the CDR3 with reference TRBV28 and TRBJ1-1 gives the whole variable domain DVKVTQSSRYLVKRTGEKVFLECVQDMDHENMFWYRQDPGLGLRLIYFSYDVKMKEKGDIPEGYSVSREKKERFSLILESASTNQTSMYLCASSPPGQLRNTEAFFGQGTRLTVV.

The rearrangement links TRBV7-8 to TRBJ2-3; 10 positions agree with TRBD2. The CDR3 spans 16 residues. Trimming at V came to 3 bases and at J to 3 bases, leaving 6 bases not matched to a gene. Germline-derived CDR1 and CDR2 are SGHVS and FQNEAQ. CDR3 in DNA: TGTGCCAGCAGCTTTCCTAGCGGGGGAAGGACAGATACGCAGTATTTT. This sequence encodes CASSFPSGGRTDTQYF. Based on the CDR3 plus reference TRBV7-8 and TRBJ2-3, the full variable domain is GAGVSQSPRYKVAKRGQDVALRCDPISGHVSLFWYQQALGQGPEFLTYFQNEAQLDKSGLPSDRFFAERPEGSVSTLKIQRTQQEDSAVYLCASSFPSGGRTDTQYFGPGTRLTVL.

This rearrangement joins TRBV12-2 to TRBJ1-5; the D segment call TRBD1 is taken from the table without a DNA check. TRBV12-2 is recorded as a pseudogene. This CDR3 has 14 amino acids. The CDR3 DNA is TGTGCAAGTCGCTTCGCAGGGCACAATCAGCCCCAGCATTTT. This gives the protein CASRFAGHNQPQHF.

V usage is TRBV2 and J usage is TRBJ2-7, with D perhaps TRBD2 (5 bases). CDR3 size: 13 residues. Trimming took 8 bases from V and 7 from J, leaving 18 bases between them. The germline gives CDR1 SNHLY, CDR2 FYNNEI. The chain's CDR3 is CASRRGPTSEQYF. DNA of the CDR3: TGTGCCAGCCGAAGAGGGCCGACCTCGGAGCAGTACTTC.